Listed below are T cell receptor beta chains from one sample, sequenced in a study of blood T cells in healthy people across ages. MiXCR, applied by TCRdb to the 5' RACE reads, yields one record per CDR3 protein. In the table there are about 290,000 distinct CDR3 sequences, less than 30% of which are singletons. Sequences were obtained from blood. Receptor source: a woman between 65 and 79 years old in good health. Each CDR3 is given with its conserved first and last residue. Fields, in order: D gene, V gene, J gene, clone size, CDR3 protein, CDR3 DNA. D genes are given only for firm matches. Rows give clone size only sometimes, using once, few, many, or a class for an expanded clone.

NA	TRBV4-1	TRBJ2-2	few	CASSTQGEVAGELFF	TGCGCCAGCAGCACACAGGGTGAGGTCGCCGGGGAGCTGTTTTTT
NA	TRBV20-1	TRBJ1-1	NA	CSATDPQKAQNTEAFF	TGCAGTGCTACGGACCCGCAGAAGGCGCAGAACACTGAAGCTTTCTTT
NA	TRBV20-1	TRBJ2-5	few	CSASKGKVFQETQYF	TGCAGTGCTAGTAAGGGGAAGGTTTTCCAAGAGACCCAGTACTTC
TRBD2	TRBV20-1	TRBJ2-5	NA	CSAFGLAGGAETQYF	TGCAGTGCCTTCGGACTAGCGGGCGGAGCCGAGACCCAGTACTTC
NA	TRBV7-9	TRBJ1-5	NA	CASSLSWSSQPQHF	TGTGCCAGCAGCTTATCATGGAGCAGTCAGCCCCAGCATTTT
TRBD1	TRBV5-6	TRBJ2-5	many	CASSFRQGQETQYF	TGTGCCAGCAGTTTCCGACAGGGGCAAGAGACCCAGTACTTC
TRBD2	TRBV20-1	TRBJ2-3	NA	CSARDTASGFTDTQYF	TGCAGTGCTAGAGATACTGCTAGCGGATTCACAGATACGCAGTATTTT
NA	TRBV3-1	TRBJ1-2	NA	CASSQDGGTGPRHGYTF	TGTGCCAGCAGCCAAGATGGTGGAACAGGCCCTAGGCATGGCTACACCTTC
TRBD2	TRBV11-2	TRBJ2-7	NA	CASSLRDYPTSYEQYF	TGTGCCAGCAGCCTTCGGGACTACCCAACCTCCTACGAGCAGTACTTC
NA	TRBV7-8	TRBJ2-4	few	CASSLALGGEALAKNIQYF	TGTGCCAGCAGCTTAGCGCTTGGGGGCGAAGCTCTAGCCAAAAACATTCAGTACTTC
TRBD2	TRBV5-1	TRBJ2-1	few	CASKSEGLAGVYSYNEQFF	TGCGCCAGCAAATCAGAAGGACTAGCGGGAGTGTACTCCTACAATGAGCAGTTCTTC
NA	TRBV3-1	TRBJ2-7	few	CASSQDLRLYEQYF	TGTGCCAGCAGCCAAGATCTCCGTCTCTACGAGCAGTACTTC
TRBD2	TRBV13	TRBJ2-3	NA	CASSHRGDGRFIDTQYF	TGTGCCAGCAGCCACCGGGGGGACGGGAGATTTATAGATACGCAGTATTTT
NA	TRBV5-5	TRBJ2-2	NA	CASSSPLGGLNTGELFF	TGTGCCAGCAGCTCCCCCCTTGGAGGGTTAAACACCGGGGAGCTGTTTTTT
NA	TRBV2	TRBJ2-7	few	CASSAGGGGYEQYF	TGTGCCAGCAGTGCAGGGGGCGGGGGTTACGAGCAGTACTTC
NA	TRBV27	TRBJ2-1	few	CASRKEGLPFYNEQFF	TGTGCCAGCAGGAAGGAGGGACTGCCATTCTACAATGAGCAGTTCTTC
NA	TRBV12-3/TRBV12-4	TRBJ2-5	NA	CASSSPRGIQETQYF	TGTGCCAGCAGTTCCCCCCGTGGGATCCAAGAGACCCAGTACTTC
NA	TRBV29-1	TRBJ1-1	NA	CSVVGQMNTEAFF	TGCAGCGTTGTGGGTCAGATGAACACTGAAGCTTTCTTT
NA	TRBV7-9	TRBJ1-3	few	CASSFSGDGNTIYF	TGTGCCAGCAGCTTCAGTGGGGATGGAAACACCATATATTTT
NA	TRBV3-1	TRBJ2-7	few	CASSQWDGSYEQYF	TGTGCCAGCAGCCAATGGGACGGATCCTACGAGCAGTACTTC
TRBD2	TRBV9	TRBJ2-7	NA	CASSAGTSGEQYF	TGTGCCAGCAGCGCAGGGACTAGCGGCGAGCAGTACTTC
NA	TRBV28	TRBJ1-2	NA	CASSFPGFRGYTF	TGTGCCAGCAGTTTCCCCGGGTTCCGTGGCTACACCTTC
NA	TRBV21-1	TRBJ2-7	few	CASSKEGGHSSYEQYF	TGTGCCAGCAGCAAAGAAGGGGGCCATAGCTCCTACGAGCAGTACTTC
NA	TRBV7-8	TRBJ2-7	NA	CASSDLVFYEQYF	TGTGCCAGCAGCGATCTCGTTTTCTACGAGCAGTACTTC
NA	TRBV7-2	TRBJ2-4	NA	CASSGPRSGVGKNIQYF	TGTGCCAGCAGCGGGCCCCGGTCAGGGGTCGGCAAAAACATTCAGTACTTC
TRBD2	TRBV7-3	TRBJ2-3	NA	CASSFDGRGTDTQYF	TGTGCCAGCAGCTTTGACGGGAGGGGGACAGATACGCAGTATTTT
NA	TRBV24-1	TRBJ2-2	NA	CATAKSTGELFF	TGTGCCACTGCGAAGTCCACCGGGGAGCTGTTTTTT
NA	TRBV6-2/TRBV6-3	TRBJ2-7	few	CASSHQGESHEQYF	TGTGCCAGCAGCCACCAGGGTGAGAGCCACGAGCAGTACTTC
NA	TRBV29-1	TRBJ1-2	few	CSVGTPGGGYTF	TGCAGCGTTGGAACCCCAGGTGGTGGCTACACCTTC
NA	TRBV7-9	TRBJ1-1	NA	CASTPSPSGATNTEAFF	TGTGCCAGCACTCCTAGCCCTTCTGGGGCAACGAACACTGAAGCTTTCTTT
TRBD2	TRBV20-1	TRBJ2-1	NA	CSAKIAGGAREQFF	TGCAGTGCCAAAATAGCGGGAGGAGCCAGGGAGCAGTTCTTC
NA	TRBV5-1	TRBJ2-2	NA	CASTEPNTGELFF	TGCGCCAGCACGGAGCCCAACACCGGGGAGCTGTTTTTT
NA	TRBV6-5	TRBJ2-7	NA	CASSYSVPGSGIEQYF	TGTGCCAGCAGTTACTCTGTGCCCGGGAGCGGAATCGAGCAGTACTTC
TRBD2	TRBV20-1	TRBJ2-5	NA	CSASSGTSEETQYF	TGCAGTGCCAGTTCCGGGACTAGCGAGGAGACCCAGTACTTC
NA	TRBV11-2	TRBJ2-4	few	CASSLNTVLAKNIQYF	TGTGCCAGCAGCTTGAACACTGTTCTAGCCAAAAACATTCAGTACTTC
NA	TRBV20-1	TRBJ2-1	few	CSAREGGSPYNEQFF	TGCAGTGCTAGAGAGGGAGGCAGCCCCTACAATGAGCAGTTCTTC
NA	TRBV7-9	TRBJ2-3	few	CASSSVKGVSTDTQYF	TGTGCCAGCAGCTCCGTAAAAGGGGTTAGCACAGATACGCAGTATTTT
NA	TRBV20-1	TRBJ1-5	few	CSARDPRSNQPQHF	TGCAGTGCTAGAGATCCGAGGAGCAATCAGCCCCAGCATTTT
NA	TRBV3-1	TRBJ2-7	NA	CASSQDLTREQYF	TGTGCCAGCAGCCAAGATTTGACTCGCGAGCAGTACTTC
NA	TRBV14	TRBJ1-5	few	CASSQDLDQPQHF	TGTGCCAGCAGCCAAGATCTGGATCAGCCCCAGCATTTT
NA	TRBV5-1	TRBJ2-7	NA	CASSLAGLSYEQYF	TGCGCCAGCAGCTTAGCGGGCCTCTCCTACGAGCAGTACTTC